These 16 T cell receptor beta chains were all obtained from the same sample, sequenced in a study of T cells in Graves' hyperthyroidism and ophthalmopathy. The TCR beta CDR3 regions underwent amplification using RNA transcripts as the source. The HTBI primer set drove a first-round RT-PCR of the TCR CDR3. TCRdb independently ran MiXCR on the multiplex PCR reads; one entry per CDR3 protein. This sample carries around 350,000 distinct CDR3 sequences, about 18% of them seen once, and the ten largest clones take almost 35%. Material: blood. These receptors all stem from a woman under 40 with Graves' hyperthyroidism that later progressed to Graves' ophthalmopathy.

For this clonotype: The conserved phenylalanine or tryptophan normally closing the CDR3 is absent here, so this likely arose from a read error. J is TRBJ2-1 and V is TRBV27, with 7 bases identical to TRBD1. The length of the CDR3 is 13 residues. V trimming: 6 bases; J trimming: 4 bases; junction bases outside the gene matches: 3. In germline, CDR1 is MNHEY, CDR2 SMNVEV (reference sequence). The CDR3 DNA sequence: TGTGCCAGCAGCTTACAGGGGTACAATGAGCAGTTCTCC. Translation: CASSLQGYNEQFS.

The gene calls are TRBV15 and TRBJ1-4, with a tentative D call TRBD1 (6 bases). The germline V and J ends were trimmed by 1 base and 7 bases, with 13 bases remaining between them. This CDR3 contains 15 residues. Germline values: CDR1 LNHNV, CDR2 YYDKDF (reference sequence). CDR3 protein: CATSRGGGVGEKLFF. The CDR3 DNA sequence: TGTGCCACCAGCAGAGGCGGGGGCGTGGGTGAAAAACTGTTTTTT.

The chain uses TRBV14 and TRBJ2-7, with TRBD2 as a possible D gene (6 bases). This CDR3 region has 15 residues. Trimming left V 4 bases short and J 0 bases short, with 13 bases between. CDR1 is SGHDN and CDR2 is FVKESK in the germline V gene. The CDR3 is CASSPPRGTSYEQYF. The CDR3 DNA sequence: TGTGCCAGCAGCCCCCCGCGGGGCACCTCCTACGAGCAGTACTTC.

This clonotype appeared a few times. The chain has TRBV13 and TRBJ1-2, with D maybe TRBD1 (5 bases). Germline V CDR1 and CDR2: PRHDT, FYEKMQ (reference sequence). The V end was cut by 5 bases, the J end by 8 bases, with 12 bases between. This CDR3 contains 12 residues. The CDR3 loop reads CASSRPGVGYTF. The CDR3 DNA follows: TGTGCCAGCAGCCGCCCGGGGGTCGGCTACACCTTC.

V usage is TRBV18 and J usage is TRBJ2-3; D may be TRBD2 (5 bases). This CDR3 spans 15 amino acids. Trimming removed 6 bases from V and 0 bases from J, with 13 bases in between. CDR1 KGHSH and CDR2 LQKENI come from the germline V gene. CDR3: CASSKDSSSTDTQYF. The CDR3 DNA reads TGTGCCAGCTCTAAGGACTCTTCTAGCACAGATACGCAGTATTTT.

The V call is TRBV5-1, the J call TRBJ1-6; 8 bases map to TRBD1. The J segment lost 7 bases and the V segment lost 7 bases, leaving 7 bases of the junction unmatched. The length of the CDR3 is 14 residues. Per the germline V gene, CDR1 is SGHRS and CDR2 is YFSETQ. DNA for the CDR3: TGCGCCAGCCATCTAGGGACAGGCAATTCACCCCTCCACTTT. The encoded protein is CASHLGTGNSPLHF.

This clonotype appeared a few times. V usage is TRBV28 and J usage is TRBJ2-7, with D perhaps matching TRBD2 (5 bases). CDR3 length: 14 residues. Trimming pared 6 bases from V and 2 bases from J, leaving 14 bases between. Germline values: CDR1 MDHEN, CDR2 SYDVKM. Here the CDR3 DNA reads TGTGCCAGCAGCAAGAGACTACCAGCCTACGAGCAGTACTTC. This codes for CASSKRLPAYEQYF.

With regard to this clonotype: This clone may be a read error of a much larger clone one base away. The chain combines TRBV10-3 with TRBJ1-2, with no clear D. This CDR3 spans 15 amino acids. Per germline, CDR1 ENHRY and CDR2 SYGVKD. As DNA, the CDR3 is TGTGCCATCACCCCTGGGGAGGAAGTTAACTATGGCCACACCTTC. The encoded protein is CAITPGEEVNYGHTF.

This chain connects TRBV6-1 to TRBJ2-3; TRBD2 matches 9 bases. The V and J ends lost 6 bases and 7 bases, in that order; junction bases with no gene match: 5. The germline V gene encodes CDR1 MNHNS and CDR2 SASEGT. CDR3 length: 13 amino acids. CDR3 region: CASSAGGRNTQYF. Written as DNA, the CDR3 is TGTGCCAGCAGCGCGGGAGGGAGAAATACGCAGTATTTT.

This clonotype was observed at least ten times. V and J are TRBV19 and TRBJ2-7; no clear D gene. V lost 5 bases, J lost 2 bases, and 10 bases lay in between. The CDR3 is 13 amino acids. Germline V gene sequence: CDR1 LNHDA, CDR2 SQIVND (reference sequence). The CDR3 bases are TGTGCCAGTAGTGTCATCGTGGCCTACGAGCAGTACTTC. Protein sequence: CASSVIVAYEQYF.

This clonotype has a count of ten or more. This chain links TRBV7-9 with TRBJ1-1; the D is unclear. This CDR3 comprises 14 residues. The germline V gene encodes CDR1 SEHNR and CDR2 FQNEAQ (reference sequence). Trimming removed 5 bases from V and 1 base from J, with 11 bases in between. CDR3 sequence (DNA): TGTGCCAGCAGCCCCAGACCCGAGAACACTGAAGCTTTCTTT. It yields the protein CASSPRPENTEAFF.

About this clonotype: A much larger clone differs from this one at a single base, so this may be a read error. The chain couples TRBV18 to TRBJ2-5; maybe TRBD1 (5 bases). This CDR3 contains 14 residues. Germline V gene sequence: CDR1 KGHSH, CDR2 LQKENI. The CDR3 nucleotides read TGTGTCAGCTCACCACGTACAGGTCAAGAGACCCAGTACTTC. Translating it yields CVSSPRTGQETQYF.

As regards this clonotype: One end of the junction is discordant with germline, which a read error may explain. The chain carries TRBV28 and TRBJ2-7; no reliable D call. There are 12 residues in the CDR3. Looked up from germline, CDR1 is MDHEN and CDR2 is SYDVKM. DNA of the CDR3: TGTGGGTCTTCGGGCGGCTCCTCCGAGCCGTACTTC. Translating it yields CGSSGGSSEPYF.

This clonotype showed up many times. CDR3 sequence (DNA): TGTGCCAGCAGTCCCGGCCGGGACTTGAGTGAAAAACTGTTTTTT. As protein: CASSPGRDLSEKLFF. The chain recombines TRBV6-1 with TRBJ1-4; D perhaps matches TRBD1 (5 bases). The V gene lost 5 bases and the J gene lost 7 bases, with 17 bases spanning the gap. Germline assignment: CDR1 MNHNS and CDR2 SASEGT. This CDR3 is built from 15 residues.

This clonotype was counted ten times or more. This chain uses TRBV30 with TRBJ2-6; D possibly corresponds to TRBD2 (5 bases). V was shortened by 0 bases and J by 0 bases, with 9 bases between the two germline ends. In germline, CDR1 is GTSNPN, CDR2 SVGIG (reference sequence). The CDR3 runs 16 residues. The CDR3 region has the DNA TGTGCCTGGAGTGTAGGAGGAGGCTCTGGGGCCAACGTCCTGACTTTC. Its protein is CAWSVGGGSGANVLTF.

This clonotype was seen ten or more times. V gene TRBV6-1 combines with J gene TRBJ2-2, with a possible D match to TRBD1 (5 bases). The germline CDR1 and CDR2 sequences are MNHNS and SASEGT. The CDR3 covers 14 residues. Trimming took 5 bases from V and 4 from J, leaving 11 bases between them. DNA of the CDR3: TGTGCCAGCAGTCAAGGGGCACCCACCGGGGAGCTGTTTTTT. Encoded protein: CASSQGAPTGELFF.